These T cell receptor beta chains were read from a single sample in a study of identical twins. TCRdb reprocessed the 5' RACE reads via MiXCR and lists one record per CDR3 protein. The profile covers more than 400,000 distinct CDR3 sequences, with 15% appearing a single time and about 0.4% taken by the ten largest. In addition, the sample was reused for a study of yellow fever vaccine responses in identical twins.

The sequenced sample was CD4+ T cells sorted from blood. The source is a woman aged 18-35 years in good health. Each CDR3 is given with its conserved first and last residue. D genes are given only for firm matches. Not every row has a clone size; where given, it reads once, few, many or a size class.

j_gene	v_gene	abundance	d_gene	CDR3nt	CDR3aa
TRBJ2-5	TRBV28	few	.	TGTGCCAGCAACCCACAGGGACAAGAGACCCAGTACTTC	CASNPQGQETQYF
TRBJ2-1	TRBV5-1	many	.	TGCGCCAGCAGCTTGGGCGGGACAAGCTACAATGAGCAGTTCTTC	CASSLGGTSYNEQFF
TRBJ2-1	TRBV12-3/TRBV12-4	.	.	TGTGCCAGCAGTTGGACTACCGGGGGCAATGAGCAGTTCTTC	CASSWTTGGNEQFF
TRBJ1-1	TRBV7-7	.	.	TGTGCCAGCAGCTTAGGAAGACAGCCCGAAGCTTTCTTT	CASSLGRQPEAFF
TRBJ1-1	TRBV6-5	.	.	TGTGCCAGCAGTTACGGCAGGTCGAACACTGAAGCTTTCTTT	CASSYGRSNTEAFF
TRBJ1-5	TRBV6-1	.	TRBD1	TGTGCCAGCAGGCGGGACAGGGGTCAGCCCCAGCATTTT	CASRRDRGQPQHF
TRBJ2-4	TRBV6-1	few	TRBD1	TGTGCCAGCAGTGAACCCCGGGACAGGGACATTCAGTACTTC	CASSEPRDRDIQYF
TRBJ1-3	TRBV6-1	.	.	TGTGCCAGCACCCGAACCTGGGGCTCTGGAAACACCATATATTTT	CASTRTWGSGNTIYF
TRBJ2-2	TRBV15	.	.	TGTGCCACCAGCACCGCCGCGGGGAGAGTTGTCACCGGGGAGCTGTTTTTT	CATSTAAGRVVTGELFF
TRBJ2-1	TRBV20-1	.	.	TGCAGTGCTAGAAAAGACAGTTACAATGAGCAGTTCTTC	CSARKDSYNEQFF
TRBJ2-1	TRBV7-2	few	.	TGTGCCAGCAGCTTAGTGTGGGCCGGTGAGCAGTTCTTC	CASSLVWAGEQFF
TRBJ2-7	TRBV29-1	.	TRBD2	TGCAGCGTTGAGAAGCGGGGGAGCTCCTACGAGCAGTACTTC	CSVEKRGSSYEQYF
TRBJ2-1	TRBV10-3	.	TRBD2	TGTGCCATCAGTGGGACTAGCGGCTACAATGAGCAGTTCTTC	CAISGTSGYNEQFF
TRBJ2-1	TRBV6-1	few	TRBD2	TGTGCCAGCAGTCGGACTAGCGGAGCAGGCTACAATGAGCAGTTCTTC	CASSRTSGAGYNEQFF
TRBJ2-1	TRBV20-1	.	TRBD2	TGCAGTGCCCCAAGGGCTAGCGGGATGGCATACAATGAGCAGTTCTTC	CSAPRASGMAYNEQFF
TRBJ2-1	TRBV7-3	.	TRBD2	TGTGCCAGCAGCTCTGGACTAGTCATGGGCAATGAGCAGTTCTTC	CASSSGLVMGNEQFF
TRBJ1-1	TRBV20-1	few	.	TGCAGTGCTAGAAACACGGTTAGCACTGAAGCTTTCTTT	CSARNTVSTEAFF
TRBJ1-1	TRBV5-1	few	TRBD1	TGCGCCAGCAGCTTGGGGGGACAGGCGCAAAACTGGTCAGCTTTCTTT	CASSLGGQAQNWSAFF
TRBJ1-4	TRBV18	few	.	TGTGCCAGCTCACCGACTACAAGTGAAAAACTGTTTTTT	CASSPTTSEKLFF
TRBJ2-1	TRBV7-9	many	.	TGTGCCAGCAGTTTACGGGGGAATGAGCAGTTCTTC	CASSLRGNEQFF
TRBJ2-7	TRBV20-1	many	TRBD2	TGCAGTGCTAGAGATTACGCCCGGGGGGGGTACGAGCAGTACTTC	CSARDYARGGYEQYF
TRBJ1-2	TRBV20-1	.	TRBD1	TGCAGTACTGGACAGGGAAGCTATGGCTACACCTTC	CSTGQGSYGYTF
TRBJ1-1	TRBV20-1	few	.	TGCAGTGCCCTCCTATTACCTGAAGCTTTCTTT	CSALLLPEAFF
TRBJ2-4	TRBV5-6	.	TRBD1	TGTGCCAGCAGCCGAATTGCTCCGGGACAGGGGGCCGGGTCGAGCATTCAGTACTTC	CASSRIAPGQGAGSSIQYF
TRBJ2-3	TRBV18	.	.	TGTGCCAGCTCACCACCTGTCGGAGATACGCAGTATTTT	CASSPPVGDTQYF
TRBJ2-5	TRBV12-3/TRBV12-4	.	TRBD1	TGTGCCAGCACCCCTCGACAGGGGGGGGCCCAGTACTTC	CASTPRQGGAQYF
TRBJ2-6	TRBV28	few	.	TGTGCCAGCAGTTCGGCCAGAGAAAGCCCTGGGGCCAACGTCCTGACTTTC	CASSSARESPGANVLTF
TRBJ2-5	TRBV11-2	few	TRBD1	TGTGCCAGCAGCCGACCAGGGACAGTCCAAGAGACCCAGTACTTC	CASSRPGTVQETQYF
TRBJ2-3	TRBV12-3/TRBV12-4	few	.	TGTGCCAGCAGTTTTAGGCAGGCACAGTATACGCAGTATTTT	CASSFRQAQYTQYF
TRBJ2-5	TRBV7-6	.	.	TGTGCCAGCAGCTTAGGTGCCACCCAAGAGACCCAGTACTTC	CASSLGATQETQYF
TRBJ2-3	TRBV6-1	.	TRBD1	TGTGCCAGCACCTCGCCAGACAGGGGTGGGACAGATACGCAGTATTTT	CASTSPDRGGTDTQYF
TRBJ2-3	TRBV7-6	few	.	TGTGCCAGCAGCTTACGGTCTAGCAGTGGCACAGATACGCAGTATTTT	CASSLRSSSGTDTQYF
TRBJ2-5	TRBV24-1	few	.	TGTGCCACCAGTGACCGGACAGTCCAAGAGACCCAGTACTTC	CATSDRTVQETQYF
TRBJ2-2	TRBV3-1	.	TRBD2	TGTGCCAGCAGCCTTCTAGCGGGAGTGGTCGGGGAGCTGTTTTTT	CASSLLAGVVGELFF
TRBJ2-3	TRBV6-1	few	TRBD2	TGTGCCAGCAGACCTTTTTCGGGAGGGCCTTCAGATACGCAGTATTTT	CASRPFSGGPSDTQYF
TRBJ2-3	TRBV6-5	few	.	TGTGCCAGCAGTTACTCCAGGGGAACAGATACGCAGTATTTT	CASSYSRGTDTQYF
TRBJ2-2	TRBV12-3/TRBV12-4	many	.	TGTGCCAGCACTCAACGTCACAGCACCGGGGAGCTGTTTTTT	CASTQRHSTGELFF
TRBJ2-5	TRBV6-1	.	.	TGTGCCAGCAGTGAATTTGATCAAGAGACCCAGTACTTC	CASSEFDQETQYF
TRBJ2-1	TRBV12-3/TRBV12-4	many	.	TGTGCCAGCAGTTTGGGACTCAACAATGAGCAGTTCTTC	CASSLGLNNEQFF
TRBJ2-2	TRBV7-3	.	.	TGTGCCAGCAGCTTAAATAACTTCGGGGAGCTGTTTTTT	CASSLNNFGELFF
TRBJ1-3	TRBV7-9	many	.	TGTGCCAGCAGCTTGGGGGATGGAAACACCATATATTTT	CASSLGDGNTIYF
TRBJ2-7	TRBV20-1	few	.	TGCAGTGCTAGCGGGCGGCGGGACGAGCAGTACTTC	CSASGRRDEQYF
TRBJ2-1	TRBV7-9	.	.	TGTGCCAGCTCTACATACCGGGATGAGCAGTTCTTC	CASSTYRDEQFF
TRBJ2-1	TRBV11-2	.	TRBD1	TGTGCCAGCAGCTTAGGAGACTACAGGGGTTGGTACAATGAGCAGTTCTTC	CASSLGDYRGWYNEQFF
TRBJ1-6	TRBV12-3/TRBV12-4	.	TRBD1	TGTGCCAGCAGTTACCCGACAGGGACCCTCCACTTT	CASSYPTGTLHF
TRBJ2-1	TRBV2	.	.	TGTGCCAGCGGTGCGGGACAGAGCTACAATGAGCAGTTCTTC	CASGAGQSYNEQFF